These T cell receptor beta chains were read from a single sample in a study of human T cells and chemical hapten exposure. TCRdb re-called the RACE reads with MiXCR, one entry per CDR3 protein. In the table there are hundreds of thousands of distinct CDR3 sequences, around 6% of which are singletons. This material consisted of whole blood, taken in connection with sensitization to the hapten diphenylcyclopropenone (DPC). These receptors were obtained from a woman aged 18-29 years with alopecia areata. Some clones in this sample may be carry-over from other donors' samples. Each CDR3 is given with its conserved first and last residue. The D gene is left open where the match is weak. Rows give clone size only sometimes, using once, few, many, or a class for an expanded clone.

CDR3 protein | CDR3 DNA | J gene | clone size | V gene | D gene
CASSPRRTDAKNIQYF | TGTGCCAGCAGTCCCCGACGGACAGACGCCAAAAACATTCAGTACTTC | TRBJ2-4 | . | TRBV6-5 | .
CSVPFYNEQFF | TGCAGCGTTCCCTTTTACAATGAGCAGTTCTTC | TRBJ2-1 | . | TRBV29-1 | .
CASSYSGYGTTDTQYF | TGTGCCAGCAGTTACTCTGGTTACGGCACCACAGATACGCAGTATTTT | TRBJ2-3 | few | TRBV6-5 | .
CASSIFTGNNQPQHF | TGTGCCAGTAGTATCTTTACGGGGAACAATCAGCCCCAGCATTTT | TRBJ1-5 | . | TRBV19 | .
CASSQVADEYEQYF | TGCGCCAGCAGCCAAGTGGCAGATGAATACGAGCAGTACTTC | TRBJ2-7 | . | TRBV4-3 | .
CSVGRRQGDQETQYF | TGCAGCGTTGGTAGGAGACAGGGAGACCAAGAGACCCAGTACTTC | TRBJ2-5 | few | TRBV29-1 | TRBD1
CASRAEGLVHTEAFF | TGTGCCAGCAGGGCGGAAGGGTTGGTGCACACTGAAGCTTTCTTT | TRBJ1-1 | . | TRBV4-2 | .
CASSQVFQGANNEQFF | TGCGCCAGCAGCCAAGTGTTTCAGGGGGCAAACAATGAGCAGTTCTTC | TRBJ2-1 | . | TRBV4-1 | TRBD1
CASSSLRGHSPLHF | TGTGCCAGCAGCTCACTCCGGGGGCATTCACCCCTCCACTTT | TRBJ1-6 | many | TRBV27 | .
CASSQALTAGAEAFF | TGCGCCAGCAGCCAAGCCCTGACAGCGGGCGCTGAAGCTTTCTTT | TRBJ1-1 | few | TRBV4-1 | .
CATRLGYTEAFF | TGTGCCACACGGTTGGGGTACACTGAAGCTTTCTTT | TRBJ1-1 | few | TRBV12-3/TRBV12-4 | .
CASSFSGTGNSPLHF | TGTGCCAGCAGCTTCTCCGGGACAGGGAATTCACCCCTCCACTTT | TRBJ1-6 | many | TRBV7-2 | TRBD1
CASSYSGGWTEAFF | TGTGCCAGCAGTTACTCAGGGGGATGGACTGAAGCTTTCTTT | TRBJ1-1 | few | TRBV6-2/TRBV6-3 | .
CASSQASHYEQYF | TGTGCCAGCAGCCAGGCAAGCCACTACGAGCAGTACTTC | TRBJ2-7 | . | TRBV13 | .
CASSEVKETEAFF | TGTGCCAGCAGCGAGGTAAAGGAGACTGAAGCTTTCTTT | TRBJ1-1 | many | TRBV7-2 | .
CASSYKGQGINTGELFF | TGTGCCAGCAGTTACAAGGGACAGGGCATCAACACCGGGGAGCTGTTTTTT | TRBJ2-2 | many | TRBV6-6 | TRBD1
CSARTGSDSNQPQHF | TGCAGCGCGAGGACAGGGTCCGATAGCAATCAGCCCCAGCATTTT | TRBJ1-5 | many | TRBV29-1 | TRBD1
CASSSTSGGPLQQTQYF | TGCGCCAGCAGCTCTACTAGCGGGGGGCCCCTACAGCAGACGCAGTATTTT | TRBJ2-3 | many | TRBV5-1 | TRBD2
CASSPREGLSDPNTGELFF | TGCGCCAGCAGCCCTCGCGAGGGACTCTCGGATCCGAACACCGGGGAGCTGTTTTTT | TRBJ2-2 | many | TRBV4-3 | .
CASSSRLANSYEQYF | TGTGCCAGCAGTTCCCGACTAGCGAATTCCTACGAGCAGTACTTC | TRBJ2-7 | . | TRBV6-5 | TRBD2
CASSVGTGHRSGNTIYF | TGTGCCAGCAGCGTCGGGACAGGGCATCGCTCTGGAAACACCATATATTTT | TRBJ1-3 | . | TRBV9 | TRBD1
CASSDGTGAEPDTYEQYF | TGTGCCAGCAGTGACGGGACAGGGGCCGAACCGGACACTTACGAGCAGTACTTC | TRBJ2-7 | . | TRBV6-4 | TRBD1
CSARAPMNTEAFF | TGCAGTGCTAGGGCACCAATGAACACTGAAGCTTTCTTT | TRBJ1-1 | many | TRBV20-1 | .